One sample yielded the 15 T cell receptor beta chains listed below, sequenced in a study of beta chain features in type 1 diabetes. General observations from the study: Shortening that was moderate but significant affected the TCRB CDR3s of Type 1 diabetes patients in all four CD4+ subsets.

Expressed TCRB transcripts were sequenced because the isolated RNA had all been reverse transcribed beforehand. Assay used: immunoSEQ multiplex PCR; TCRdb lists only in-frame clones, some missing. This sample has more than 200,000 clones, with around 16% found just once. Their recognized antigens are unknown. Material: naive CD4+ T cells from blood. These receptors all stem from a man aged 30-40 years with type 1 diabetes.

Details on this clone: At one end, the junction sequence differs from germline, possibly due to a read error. DNA for the CDR3: TGTGCTAGCAGTCCGCGACTAGGAACAGATACGCAGTATTTT. Translated, it gives CASSPRLGTDTQYF. The rearrangement links TRBV7-7 to TRBJ2-3, with a weak D call TRBD2 (6 bases). CDR1 is SSHAT and CDR2 is FNYEAQ in the germline V gene (reference sequence). This CDR3 is built from 14 residues.

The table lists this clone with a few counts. The CDR3 nucleotides are TGCAGCGCCAGACAGCTGAACACTGAAGCTTTCTTT. It translates to CSARQLNTEAFF. The V gene is TRBV29-1, the J gene TRBJ1-1; TRBD1 is a possible D gene (5 bases). V dropped 7 bases and J dropped 0 bases, with 9 bases sitting between them. Germline V gene lookup returns CDR1 SQVTM and CDR2 ANQGSEA. CDR3 size: 12 residues.

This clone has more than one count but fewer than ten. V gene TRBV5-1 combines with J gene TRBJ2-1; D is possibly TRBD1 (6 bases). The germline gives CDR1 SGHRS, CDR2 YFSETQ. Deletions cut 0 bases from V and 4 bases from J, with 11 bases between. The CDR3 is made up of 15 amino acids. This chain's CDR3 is CASSLEGEMYNEQFF. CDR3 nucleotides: TGCGCCAGCAGCTTGGAGGGGGAAATGTACAATGAGCAGTTCTTC.

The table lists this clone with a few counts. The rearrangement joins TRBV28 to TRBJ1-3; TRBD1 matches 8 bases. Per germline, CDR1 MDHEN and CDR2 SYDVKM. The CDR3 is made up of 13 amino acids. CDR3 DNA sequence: TGTGGGATTACAGGGGGCTCTGGAAACACCATATATTTT. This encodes CGITGGSGNTIYF.

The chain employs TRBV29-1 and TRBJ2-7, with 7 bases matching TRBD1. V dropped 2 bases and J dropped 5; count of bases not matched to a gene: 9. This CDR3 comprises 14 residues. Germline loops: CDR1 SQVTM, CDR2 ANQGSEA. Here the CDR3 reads CSVELVAGGNEQYF. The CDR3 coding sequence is TGCAGCGTTGAACTCGTGGCAGGGGGAAACGAGCAGTACTTC.

The CDR3 sequence is CSASRKTEYEQYF. Here the CDR3 DNA reads TGCAGCGCTTCCCGGAAGACAGAATACGAGCAGTACTTC. The chain recombines TRBV29-1 with TRBJ2-7; maybe TRBD1 (5 bases). Trimming left V 7 bases short and J 4 bases short, with 17 bases between. This CDR3 contains 13 residues. Germline V gene sequence: CDR1 SQVTM, CDR2 ANQGSEA.

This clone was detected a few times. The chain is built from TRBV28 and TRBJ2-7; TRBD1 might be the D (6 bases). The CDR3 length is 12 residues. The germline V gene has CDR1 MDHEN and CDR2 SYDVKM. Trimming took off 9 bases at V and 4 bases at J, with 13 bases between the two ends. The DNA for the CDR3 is TGTGCCAGTCGTGGACAGATATACGAGCAGTACTTC. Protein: CASRGQIYEQYF. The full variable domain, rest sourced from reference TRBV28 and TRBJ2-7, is DVKVTQSSRYLVKRTGEKVFLECVQDMDHENMFWYRQDPGLGLRLIYFSYDVKMKEKGDIPEGYSVSREKKERFSLILESASTNQTSMYLCASRGQIYEQYFGPGTRLTVT.

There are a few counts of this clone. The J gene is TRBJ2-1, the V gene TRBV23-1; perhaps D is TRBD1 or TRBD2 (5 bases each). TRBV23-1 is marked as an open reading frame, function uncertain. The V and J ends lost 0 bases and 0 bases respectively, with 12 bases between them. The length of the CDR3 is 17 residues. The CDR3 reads CASSQSLRGGSYNEQFF. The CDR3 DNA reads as TGCGCCAGCAGTCAATCATTGAGGGGCGGCTCCTACAATGAGCAGTTCTTC.

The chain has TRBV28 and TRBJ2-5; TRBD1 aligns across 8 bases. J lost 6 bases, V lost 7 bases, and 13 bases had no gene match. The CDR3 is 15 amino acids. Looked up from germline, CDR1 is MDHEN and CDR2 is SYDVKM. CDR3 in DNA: TGTGCCAGCACCCCCGGGGCACGGACAGGGAAGACCCAGTACTTC. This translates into CASTPGARTGKTQYF.

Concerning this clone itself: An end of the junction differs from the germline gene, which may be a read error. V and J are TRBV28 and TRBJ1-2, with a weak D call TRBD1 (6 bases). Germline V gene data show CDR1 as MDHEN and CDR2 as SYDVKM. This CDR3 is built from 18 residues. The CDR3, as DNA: TGTGCCAGCAGCCCGAAATTTGAAATAACGAGGGATACGGGGGCCCGCCGCTTC. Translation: CASSPKFEITRDTGARRF.

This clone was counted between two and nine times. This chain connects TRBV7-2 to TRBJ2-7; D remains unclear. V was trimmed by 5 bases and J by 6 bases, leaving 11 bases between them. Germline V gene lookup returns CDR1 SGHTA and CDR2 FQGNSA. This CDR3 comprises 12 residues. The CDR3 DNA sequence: TGTGCCAGCAGCCCCCTTAGGGCCGAGCAGTACTTC. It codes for CASSPLRAEQYF.

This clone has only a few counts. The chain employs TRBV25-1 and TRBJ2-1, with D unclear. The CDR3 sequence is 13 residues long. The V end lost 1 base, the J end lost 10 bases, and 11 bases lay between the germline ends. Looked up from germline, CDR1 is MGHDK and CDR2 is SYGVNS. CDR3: CASSESRLGEQFF. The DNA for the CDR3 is TGTGCCAGCAGTGAATCCCGGTTAGGAGAGCAGTTCTTC.

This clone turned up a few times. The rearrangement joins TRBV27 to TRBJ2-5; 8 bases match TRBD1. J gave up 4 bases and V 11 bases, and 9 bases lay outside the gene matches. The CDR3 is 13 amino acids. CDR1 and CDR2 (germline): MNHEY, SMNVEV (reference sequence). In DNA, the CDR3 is TGTGCCGCCTGCAGGGGGCGGGGAGAGACCCAGTACTTC. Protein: CAACRGRGETQYF.

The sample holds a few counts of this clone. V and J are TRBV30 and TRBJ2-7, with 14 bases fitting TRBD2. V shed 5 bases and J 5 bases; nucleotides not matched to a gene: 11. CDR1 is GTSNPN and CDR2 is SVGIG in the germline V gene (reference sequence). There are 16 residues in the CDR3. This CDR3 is CAWRFPGLAGVNEQYF. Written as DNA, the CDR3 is TGTGCCTGGCGTTTTCCGGGACTAGCGGGAGTGAACGAGCAGTACTTC. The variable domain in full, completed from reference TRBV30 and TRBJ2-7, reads SQTIHQWPATLVQPVGSPLSLECTVEGTSNPNLYWYRQAAGRGLQLLFYSVGIGQISSEVPQNLSASRPQDRQFILSSKKLLLSDSGFYLCAWRFPGLAGVNEQYFGPGTRLTVT.

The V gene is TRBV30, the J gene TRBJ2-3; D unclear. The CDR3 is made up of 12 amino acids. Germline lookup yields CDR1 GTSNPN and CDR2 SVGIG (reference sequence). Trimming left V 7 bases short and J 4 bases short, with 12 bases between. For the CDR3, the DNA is TGTGCCTTGGCTCGGACGGCAGATACGCAGTATTTT. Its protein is CALARTADTQYF.